This record covers a single T cell receptor beta chain. The CDR3 totals 12 residues. V was pared by 6 bases and J by 5 bases, with 7 bases between. This specimen comes from a study of blood T cell repertoires in COVID-19. Sequencing was performed with immunoSEQ multiplex PCR; in TCRdb, only in-frame clones are kept and a portion is missing. The table records roughly 360,000 clones, around 87% of them present only once. Sequencing was done on a sample of PBMCs or T cells enriched from blood (not recorded which). The rearrangement uses TRBV12-3 or TRBV12-4 and TRBJ1-4; D is unclear. The TCR was taken from a man between 25 and 39 years old who had recovered from COVID-19. This chain's CDR3 is CASRQQNEKLFF. The CDR3 DNA is TGTGCCAGCAGGCAACAGAATGAAAAACTGTTTTTT.